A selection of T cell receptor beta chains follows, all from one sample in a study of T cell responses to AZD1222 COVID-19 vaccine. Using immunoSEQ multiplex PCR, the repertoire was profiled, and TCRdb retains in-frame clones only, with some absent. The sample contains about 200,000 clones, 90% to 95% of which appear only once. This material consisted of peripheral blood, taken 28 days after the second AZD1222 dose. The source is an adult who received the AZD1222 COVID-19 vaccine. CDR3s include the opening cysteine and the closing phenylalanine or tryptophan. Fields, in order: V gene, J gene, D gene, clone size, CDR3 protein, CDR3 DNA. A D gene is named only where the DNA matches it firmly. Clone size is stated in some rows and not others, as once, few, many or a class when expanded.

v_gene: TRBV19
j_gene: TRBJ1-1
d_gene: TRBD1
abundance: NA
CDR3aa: CASSTGVKTEAFF
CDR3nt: TGTGCCAGTTCGACAGGGGTAAAAACTGAAGCTTTCTTT

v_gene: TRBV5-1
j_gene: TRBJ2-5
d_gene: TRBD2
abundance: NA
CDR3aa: CASSLGGLAETQYF
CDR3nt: TGCGCCAGCAGCTTAGGGGGACTAGCAGAGACCCAGTACTTC

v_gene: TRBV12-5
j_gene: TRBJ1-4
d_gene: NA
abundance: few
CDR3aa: CASGMGSAANEKLFF
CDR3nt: TGTGCTAGTGGGATGGGATCGGCGGCTAATGAAAAACTGTTTTTT

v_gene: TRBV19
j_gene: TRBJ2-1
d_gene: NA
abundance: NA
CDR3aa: CASGSLPFKGEGYNEQFF
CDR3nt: TGTGCCAGTGGGTCCCTTCCTTTTAAGGGAGAGGGATACAATGAGCAGTTCTTC

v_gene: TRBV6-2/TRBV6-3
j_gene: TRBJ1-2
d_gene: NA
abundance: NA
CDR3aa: CASSLGGYGYTF
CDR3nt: TGTGCCAGCAGCTTGGGCGGCTATGGCTACACCTTC

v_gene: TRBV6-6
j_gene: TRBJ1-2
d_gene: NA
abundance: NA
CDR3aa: CASGRPGINYGYTF
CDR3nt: TGTGCCAGCGGAAGGCCGGGGATAAATTATGGCTACACCTTC

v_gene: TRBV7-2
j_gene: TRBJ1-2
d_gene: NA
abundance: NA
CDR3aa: CASSLHRDNGYTF
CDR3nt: TGTGCCAGCAGCTTACACAGGGATAATGGCTACACCTTC

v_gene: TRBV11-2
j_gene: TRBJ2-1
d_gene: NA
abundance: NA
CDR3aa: CASSYLSSYNEQFF
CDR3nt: TGTGCCAGCAGTTATTTGAGCTCCTACAATGAGCAGTTCTTC

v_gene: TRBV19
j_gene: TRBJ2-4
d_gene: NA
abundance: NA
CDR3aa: CASSLQAGLAKNIQYF
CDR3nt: TGTGCCAGTAGTCTGCAAGCGGGTCTAGCCAAAAACATTCAGTACTTC

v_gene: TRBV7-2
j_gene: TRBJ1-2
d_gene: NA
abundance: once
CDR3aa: CASSPGGTSYGYTF
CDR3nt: TGTGCCAGCAGCCCGGGAGGGACATCTTATGGCTACACCTTC

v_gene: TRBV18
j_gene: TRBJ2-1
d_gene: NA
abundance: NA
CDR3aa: CASSPGTSGAFYNEQFF
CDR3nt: TGTGCCAGCTCACCAGGAACATCTGGGGCATTTTACAATGAGCAGTTCTTC

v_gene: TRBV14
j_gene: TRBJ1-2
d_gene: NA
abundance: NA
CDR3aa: CASSQGGGGMYGYTF
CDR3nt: TGTGCCAGCAGCCAAGGAGGCGGCGGGATGTATGGCTACACCTTC

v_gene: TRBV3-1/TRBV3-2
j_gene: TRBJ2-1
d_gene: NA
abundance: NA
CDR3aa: CASSQGLKGGGYNEQFF
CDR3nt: TGTGCCAGCAGCCAGGGTCTGAAGGGAGGGGGCTACAATGAGCAGTTCTTC

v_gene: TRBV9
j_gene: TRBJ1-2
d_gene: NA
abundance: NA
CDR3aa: CASSVVQGPLYGYTF
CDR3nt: TGTGCCAGCAGCGTAGTTCAGGGGCCCCTCTATGGCTACACCTTC

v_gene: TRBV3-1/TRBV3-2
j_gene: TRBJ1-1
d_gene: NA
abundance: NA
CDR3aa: CASSRQSNTEAFF
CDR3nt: TGTGCCAGCAGTCGACAGTCAAACACTGAAGCTTTCTTT

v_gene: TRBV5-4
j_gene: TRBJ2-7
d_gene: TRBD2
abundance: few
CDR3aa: CASSGSGRAYEQYF
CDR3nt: TGTGCCAGCAGCGGGAGCGGGAGGGCGTACGAGCAGTACTTC

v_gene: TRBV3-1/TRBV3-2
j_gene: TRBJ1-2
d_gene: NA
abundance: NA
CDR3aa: CASSQLHNSDYGYTF
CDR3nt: TGTGCCAGCAGCCAATTACACAACTCGGACTATGGCTACACCTTC

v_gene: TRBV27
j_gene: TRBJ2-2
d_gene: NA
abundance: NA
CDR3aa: CASSQSPVGELFF
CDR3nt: TGTGCCAGCAGTCAATCCCCAGTCGGGGAGCTGTTTTTT

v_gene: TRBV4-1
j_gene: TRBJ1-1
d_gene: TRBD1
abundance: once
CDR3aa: CASSHSTGSNTEAFF
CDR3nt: TGCGCCAGCAGCCATTCGACAGGGTCGAACACTGAAGCTTTCTTT

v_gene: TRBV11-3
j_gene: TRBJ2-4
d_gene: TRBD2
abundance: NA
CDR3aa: CASSLEGSGSVLAKNIQYF
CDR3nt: TGTGCCAGCAGCTTAGAGGGTAGCGGGAGTGTTCTAGCCAAAAACATTCAGTACTTC

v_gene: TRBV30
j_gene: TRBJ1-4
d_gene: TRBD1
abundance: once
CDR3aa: CAWRGPGGPGEKLFF
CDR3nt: TGTGCCTGGAGGGGACCAGGGGGGCCGGGGGAAAAACTGTTTTTT

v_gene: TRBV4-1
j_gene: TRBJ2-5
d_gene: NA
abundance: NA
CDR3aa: CASSQTGPVGSQYF
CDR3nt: TGCGCCAGCAGCCAAACCGGCCCTGTAGGATCCCAGTACTTC

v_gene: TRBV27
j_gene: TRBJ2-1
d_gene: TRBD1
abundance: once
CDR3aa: CASSGDRYNEQFF
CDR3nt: TGTGCCAGCAGTGGGGACAGATACAATGAGCAGTTCTTC

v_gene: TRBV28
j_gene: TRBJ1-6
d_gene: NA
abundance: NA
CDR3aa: CASNSGGVPEGNSPLHF
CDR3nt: TGTGCCAGCAATTCGGGGGGGGTGCCGGAGGGAAATTCACCCCTCCACTTT

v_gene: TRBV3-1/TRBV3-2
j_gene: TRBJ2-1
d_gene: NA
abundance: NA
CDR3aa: CASSPTARDEQFF
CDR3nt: TGTGCCAGCAGCCCTACTGCTAGAGATGAGCAGTTCTTC

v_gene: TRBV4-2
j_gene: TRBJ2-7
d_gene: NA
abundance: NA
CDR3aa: CASSQDSSGRSYEQYF
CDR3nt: TGTGCCAGCAGCCAAGATTCAAGCGGCCGCTCCTACGAGCAGTACTTC

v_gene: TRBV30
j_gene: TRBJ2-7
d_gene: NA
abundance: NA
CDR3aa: CAWSDQGHEQYF
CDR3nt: TGTGCCTGGAGTGACCAAGGGCACGAGCAGTACTTC

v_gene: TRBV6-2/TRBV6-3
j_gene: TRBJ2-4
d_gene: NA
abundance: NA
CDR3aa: CASSRWVLSSGMNIQYF
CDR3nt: TGTGCCAGCAGTCGGTGGGTCCTTTCTTCGGGAATGAACATTCAGTACTTC

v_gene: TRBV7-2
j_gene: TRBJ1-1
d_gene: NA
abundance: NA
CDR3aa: CASSLEGGRKNTEAFF
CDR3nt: TGTGCCAGCAGCTTAGAGGGGGGGCGTAAGAACACTGAAGCTTTCTTT

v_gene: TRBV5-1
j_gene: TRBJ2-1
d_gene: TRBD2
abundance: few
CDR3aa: CASSFGLAGGSYNEQFF
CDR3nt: TGCGCCAGCAGCTTCGGACTAGCGGGAGGCTCCTACAATGAGCAGTTCTTC

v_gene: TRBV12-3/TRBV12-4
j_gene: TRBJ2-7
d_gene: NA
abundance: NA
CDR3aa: CASSPDSSYEQYF
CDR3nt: TGTGCCAGCAGTCCCGACTCTTCCTACGAGCAGTACTTC

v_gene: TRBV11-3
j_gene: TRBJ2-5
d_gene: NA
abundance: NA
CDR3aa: CASSLDRGFQETQYF
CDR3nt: TGTGCCAGCAGCTTAGATCGGGGTTTCCAAGAGACCCAGTACTTC

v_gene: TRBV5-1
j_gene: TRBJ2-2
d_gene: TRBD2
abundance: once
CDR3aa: CASIPDTSGNTGELFF
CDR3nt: TGCGCCAGCATCCCAGATACTAGCGGAAACACCGGGGAGCTGTTTTTT

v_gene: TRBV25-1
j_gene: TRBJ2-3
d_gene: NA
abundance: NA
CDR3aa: CASSDPGDSTDTQYF
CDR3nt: TGTGCCAGCAGTGACCCCGGGGACTCCACAGATACGCAGTATTTT

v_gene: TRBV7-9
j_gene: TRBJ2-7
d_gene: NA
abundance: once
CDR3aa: CASSPPIGEEQYF
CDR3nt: TGTGCCAGCAGCCCCCCGATAGGTGAAGAGCAGTACTTC

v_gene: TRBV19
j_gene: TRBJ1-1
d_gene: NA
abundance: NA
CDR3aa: CASSIRGAGTEAFF
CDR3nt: TGTGCCAGTAGTATACGCGGGGCAGGCACTGAAGCTTTCTTT

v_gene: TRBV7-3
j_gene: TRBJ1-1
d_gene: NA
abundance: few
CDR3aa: CASSLTGPNTEAFF
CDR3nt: TGTGCCAGCAGCCTGACAGGACCGAACACTGAAGCTTTCTTT

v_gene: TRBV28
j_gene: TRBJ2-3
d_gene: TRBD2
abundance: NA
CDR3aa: CASSSPGTSGRSDTQYF
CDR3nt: TGTGCCAGCAGTTCACCCGGGACTAGCGGGAGGTCAGATACGCAGTATTTT

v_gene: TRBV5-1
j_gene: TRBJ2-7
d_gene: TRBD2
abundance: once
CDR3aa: CASSSGTTFIYEQYF
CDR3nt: TGCGCCAGCAGCTCTGGGACTACCTTCATCTACGAGCAGTACTTC

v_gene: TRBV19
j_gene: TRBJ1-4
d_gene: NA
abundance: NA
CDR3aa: CASSANGNNEKLFF
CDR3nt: TGTGCCAGTAGTGCCAACGGGAATAATGAAAAACTGTTTTTT

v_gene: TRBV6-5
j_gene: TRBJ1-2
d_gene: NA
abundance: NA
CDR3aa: CASSSYGYTF
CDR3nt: TGTGCCAGCAGTTCCTATGGCTACACCTTC

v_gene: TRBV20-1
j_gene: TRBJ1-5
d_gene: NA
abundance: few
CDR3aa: CSASAGGNQPQHF
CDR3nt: TGCAGTGCTAGTGCAGGGGGCAATCAGCCCCAGCATTTT

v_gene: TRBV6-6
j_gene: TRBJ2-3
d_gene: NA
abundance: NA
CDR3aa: CASSYLGWGSTDTQYF
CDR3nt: TGTGCCAGCAGTTACTTGGGGTGGGGTAGCACAGATACGCAGTATTTT

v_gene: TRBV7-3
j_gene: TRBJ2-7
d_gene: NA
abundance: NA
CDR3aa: CASSLSPGQSYEQYF
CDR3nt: TGTGCCAGCAGCTTAAGTCCGGGACAATCCTACGAGCAGTACTTC

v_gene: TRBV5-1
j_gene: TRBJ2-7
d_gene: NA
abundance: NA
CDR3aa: CASSSDSSISYEQYF
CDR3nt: TGCGCCAGCAGCTCCGACTCTTCTATCTCCTACGAGCAGTACTTC

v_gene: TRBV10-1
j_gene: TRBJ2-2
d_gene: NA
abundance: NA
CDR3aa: CASSDHSGSNTGELFF
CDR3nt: TGCGCCAGCAGCGACCATAGCGGATCGAACACCGGGGAGCTGTTTTTT

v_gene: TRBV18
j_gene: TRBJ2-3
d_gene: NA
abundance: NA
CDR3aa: CASSPPGTDTQYF
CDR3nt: TGTGCCAGCTCACCTCCCGGCACAGATACGCAGTATTTT

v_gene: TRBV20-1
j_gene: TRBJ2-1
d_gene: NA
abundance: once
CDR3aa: CSARVGGGQFF
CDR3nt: TGCAGTGCTAGAGTCGGAGGGGGGCAGTTCTTC